These 8 T cell receptor beta chains were sequenced from one sample in a study of response to subunit inactivated influenza vaccine. TCRdb used MiXCR to reprocess the RT-PCR reads, holding one entry per CDR3 protein. Seen here are roughly 150,000 distinct CDR3 sequences, roughly 10% observed once, and the top ten hold over 10%. The sequenced sample was non-naive T cells sorted from PBMCs, obtained 40 to 50 days after vaccination. The origin of the receptors is a man between 50 and 59 years old who received an inactivated influenza vaccine.

Only a few counts were recorded for this clonotype. The chain couples TRBV28 to TRBJ2-7, with no clear D. The CDR3 totals 14 residues. Trimming took 2 bases from V and 2 from J, leaving 10 bases between them. Germline CDR1 reads MDHEN; CDR2 reads SYDVKM. CDR3 DNA sequence: TGTGCCAGCAGTTTAATCCTAACGGCCTACGAGCAGTACTTC. This gives the protein CASSLILTAYEQYF.

This clonotype was recorded many times. The gene calls are TRBV7-2 and TRBJ2-1; 9 bases fit TRBD2. With V trimmed by 1 base and J by 5 bases, 6 bases remained unmatched. The CDR3 totals 16 residues. CDR1 is SGHTA, CDR2 FQGNSA, per germline. CDR3 residues: CASSLVGGGAHNEQFF. The DNA of the CDR3 is TGTGCCAGCAGCTTAGTTGGCGGGGGGGCACACAATGAGCAGTTCTTC.

The V and J genes are TRBV10-3 and TRBJ1-1; possible D gene TRBD1, 5 bases. Germline V lookup: CDR1 ENHRY, CDR2 SYGVKD. The V gene lost 2 bases and the J gene lost 1 base, with 8 bases spanning the gap. The CDR3 is 14 residues long. The CDR3 protein is CAISEAGANTEAFF. The CDR3, as DNA: TGTGCCATCAGTGAGGCCGGGGCGAACACTGAAGCTTTCTTT.

This clonotype was detected a few times. The chain employs TRBV7-6 and TRBJ1-2; 9 positions agree with TRBD1. CDR1 is SGHVS and CDR2 is FNYEAQ in the germline V gene. The junction had 4 bases not matched to a gene; V was cut back by 1 base and J by 1 base. The CDR3 is 16 amino acids. For the CDR3, the DNA is TGTGCCAGCAGCTTAGGGACAGGGGAATTTAACTATGGCTACACCTTC. Translation gives CASSLGTGEFNYGYTF.

This clonotype was seen more than once but under ten times. This chain joins TRBV19 and TRBJ2-2; TRBD2 is a possible D gene (5 bases). The V gene's germline CDR1 is LNHDA and CDR2 SQIVND (reference sequence). The CDR3 runs 15 residues. The germline V and J ends were trimmed by 3 bases and 3 bases, with 11 bases remaining between them. Written as DNA, the CDR3 is TGTGCCAGTAGTATGTCACTAGTGTACACCGGGGAGCTGTTTTTT. Translation gives CASSMSLVYTGELFF.

The chain links TRBV24-1 to TRBJ1-2, with 8 bases that match TRBD1. The ends lost 12 bases at V and 7 bases at J; junction bases unmatched: 6. This CDR3 comprises 11 residues. Per germline, CDR1 KGHDR and CDR2 SFDVKD. In DNA, the CDR3 is TGTGCCGCCGGACAGGGACTTGGCTACACCTTC. This sequence encodes CAAGQGLGYTF.

The chain is built from TRBV19 and TRBJ2-6, with 8 bases lining up with TRBD2. Looked up from germline, CDR1 is LNHDA and CDR2 is SQIVND (reference sequence). This CDR3 region has 18 residues. After removal of 5 bases from V and 0 bases from J, the junction contained 9 bases not matched to a gene. CDR3 bases: TGTGCCAGTAGTCCCTCAGCGGGAGCCCTCTCTGGGGCCAACGTCCTGACTTTC. Protein sequence: CASSPSAGALSGANVLTF.

This clonotype has a count of ten or more. This chain connects TRBV4-3 to TRBJ2-7; tentatively, D is TRBD1 (6 bases). V was trimmed by 0 bases and J by 2 bases, leaving 14 bases between them. Germline assignment: CDR1 LGHNA and CDR2 YSLEER. The CDR3 totals 16 residues. The CDR3 reads CASSQEGNRAPYEQYF. CDR3 DNA sequence: TGCGCCAGCAGCCAAGAAGGCAACAGGGCTCCCTACGAGCAGTACTTC.